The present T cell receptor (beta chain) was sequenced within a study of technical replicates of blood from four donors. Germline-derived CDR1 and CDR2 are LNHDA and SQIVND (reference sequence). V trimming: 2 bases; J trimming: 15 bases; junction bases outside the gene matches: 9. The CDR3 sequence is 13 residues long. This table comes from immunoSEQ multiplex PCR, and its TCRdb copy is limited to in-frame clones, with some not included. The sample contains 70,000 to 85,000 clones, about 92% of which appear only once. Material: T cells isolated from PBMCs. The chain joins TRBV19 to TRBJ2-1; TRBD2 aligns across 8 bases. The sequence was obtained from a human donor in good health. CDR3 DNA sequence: TGTGCCAGTAGTATACGCGAGGGGACTAGGGCGTTCTTC. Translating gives CASSIREGTRAFF.